The clone carrying this T cell receptor beta chain was seen more than once but under ten times. As yet, its antigen is unknown. Each sample yielded at least 6.5 million isolated PBMCs. The data were obtained in a study of blood T cells in healthy people across ages. Using a J-beta primer mix together with a sample-barcoded 5' primer, a second PCR was run for roughly 7 to 12 cycles. One entry per CDR3 protein results from TCRdb running MiXCR on the 5' RACE reads. Found here are 700,000 to 800,000 distinct CDR3 sequences, about 40% of them singletons; the top ten hold 20% to 25%. Per the germline V gene, CDR1 is SNHLY and CDR2 is FYNNEI. CDR3 length: 13 amino acids. Losses at the gene ends were 4 bases for V and 5 bases for J; bases not matched to a gene: 1. Whole-study results and caveats: Donor CMV status was unknown, possibly confounding expanded clonotype changes. Aged donors had fewer naive CD4+ cells and lower diversity than long-lived donors. With unsorted PBMCs, a conclusive comparison of naive versus antigen-experienced cells was not possible.

The clonotype comes from a woman aged 55-69 years in good health. J is TRBJ2-4 and V is TRBV2, with 8 bases fitting TRBD1. The specimen was blood. The CDR3 region has the DNA TGTGCCAGCAGTGGGACAGGGCAAAACATTCAGTACTTC. Amino acids: CASSGTGQNIQYF.